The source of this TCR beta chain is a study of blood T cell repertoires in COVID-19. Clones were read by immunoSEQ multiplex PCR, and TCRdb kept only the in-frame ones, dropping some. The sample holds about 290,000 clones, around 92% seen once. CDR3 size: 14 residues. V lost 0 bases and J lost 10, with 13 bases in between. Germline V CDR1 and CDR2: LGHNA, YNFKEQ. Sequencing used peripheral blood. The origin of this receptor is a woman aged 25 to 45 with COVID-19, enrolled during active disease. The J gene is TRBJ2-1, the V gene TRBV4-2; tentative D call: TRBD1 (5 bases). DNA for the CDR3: TGTGCCAGCAGCCAAGATCGGACACGCTCCGAGCAGTTCTTC. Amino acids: CASSQDRTRSEQFF.